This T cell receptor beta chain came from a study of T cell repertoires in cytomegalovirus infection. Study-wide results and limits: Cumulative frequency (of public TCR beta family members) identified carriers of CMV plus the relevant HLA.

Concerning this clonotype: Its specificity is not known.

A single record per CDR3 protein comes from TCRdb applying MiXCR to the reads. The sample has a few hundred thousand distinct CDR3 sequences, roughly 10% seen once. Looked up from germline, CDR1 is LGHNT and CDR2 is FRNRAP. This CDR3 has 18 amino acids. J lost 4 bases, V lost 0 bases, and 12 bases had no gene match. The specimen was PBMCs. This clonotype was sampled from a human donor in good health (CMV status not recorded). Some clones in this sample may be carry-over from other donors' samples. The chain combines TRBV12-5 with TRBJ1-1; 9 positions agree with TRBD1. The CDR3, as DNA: TGTGCTAGTGGTTTGGTACAGATCCTGGACAGGGGCGGCACTGAAGCTTTCTTT. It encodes CASGLVQILDRGGTEAFF.